The 13 T cell receptor beta chains in this list originate from one sample, sequenced in a study of blood T cells in healthy people across ages. Primed by a sample-barcoded 5' primer and a J-beta primer mix, a second PCR proceeded for about 7 to 11 cycles. From the 5' RACE reads, TCRdb called clonotypes with MiXCR, one entry per CDR3 protein. The table includes 700,000 to 850,000 distinct CDR3 sequences, 36% detected once. The material sequenced was blood. The receptors come from a young man in good health.

This clonotype was counted between two and nine times. J is TRBJ2-6 and V is TRBV6-6; the D gene is possibly TRBD2 (5 bases). Germline CDR1 MNHNY, CDR2 SVGAGI (reference sequence). Deletions cut 4 bases from V and 4 bases from J, with 17 bases between. The CDR3 runs 17 residues. The CDR3 here is CASSSLEAHSGANVLTF. In DNA form, the CDR3 reads TGTGCCAGCAGTTCCTTGGAGGCCCACTCAGGGGCCAACGTCCTGACTTTC.

V usage is TRBV4-2 and J usage is TRBJ2-2, with no clear D. The CDR3 is made up of 14 amino acids. V was shortened by 0 bases and J by 7 bases, with 9 bases between the two germline ends. CDR1 and CDR2 from the germline V gene are LGHNA and YNFKEQ. The CDR3 is CASSQDTGYGELFF. CDR3 nucleotide sequence: TGTGCCAGCAGCCAAGATACGGGTTACGGGGAGCTGTTTTTT.

This clonotype appeared a few times. The chain recombines TRBV25-1 with TRBJ2-4; D possibly corresponds to TRBD1 (6 bases). Judging by the DNA end, TRBJ2-7 fits better; the J call may be wrong. Germline lookup yields CDR1 MGHDK and CDR2 SYGVNS. The CDR3 is made up of 12 amino acids. The CDR3 DNA reads as TGTGCCAGCAAAAAACAGGGTTACGAGCAGTACTTC. Amino acid sequence: CASKKQGYEQYF.

This clonotype was counted many times. The V call is TRBV3-1, the J call TRBJ2-5, with 12 bases aligning to TRBD2. The CDR3 totals 17 residues. Losses at the gene ends were 4 bases for V and 10 bases for J; bases not matched to a gene: 16. Germline V lookup: CDR1 LGHDT, CDR2 YNNKEL (reference sequence). The CDR3: CASSPRLTSGGKQGQYF. The CDR3, as DNA: TGTGCCAGCAGCCCTCGGCTGACTAGCGGGGGAAAACAAGGCCAGTACTTC.

The chain is built from TRBV7-9 and TRBJ2-1; 7 bases map to TRBD1. Losses at the gene ends were 3 bases for V and 7 bases for J; bases not matched to a gene: 6. The length of the CDR3 is 14 residues. Germline lookup yields CDR1 SEHNR and CDR2 FQNEAQ (reference sequence). The chain's CDR3 is CASSFPQGWNEQFF. CDR3 nucleotides: TGTGCCAGCAGCTTCCCACAGGGGTGGAATGAGCAGTTCTTC. Based on the CDR3 plus reference TRBV7-9 and TRBJ2-1, the full variable domain is DTGVSQNPRHKITKRGQNVTFRCDPISEHNRLYWYRQTLGQGPEFLTYFQNEAQLEKSRLLSDRFSAERPKGSFSTLEIQRTEQGDSAMYLCASSFPQGWNEQFFGPGTRLTVL.

The chain recombines TRBV6-1 with TRBJ2-7, with 9 positions matching TRBD2. The CDR3 consists of 16 residues. Trimming cost V 6 bases and J 3 bases; bases outside gene matches: 12. Germline-derived CDR1 and CDR2 are MNHNS and SASEGT. CDR3 in amino acids: CASRTYPTSGIYEQYF. The CDR3 region has the DNA TGTGCCAGCAGGACATACCCGACTAGCGGAATCTACGAGCAGTACTTC.

The chain is built from TRBV5-1 and TRBJ2-2; 7 bases line up with TRBD1. J gave up 0 bases and V 7 bases, and 9 bases lay outside the gene matches. The CDR3 is made up of 16 amino acids. Germline V gene lookup returns CDR1 SGHRS and CDR2 YFSETQ. CDR3 in amino acids: CASARGPTSNTGELFF. In DNA form, the CDR3 reads TGCGCCAGCGCGAGGGGGCCCACCTCGAACACCGGGGAGCTGTTTTTT.

This chain links TRBV7-9 with TRBJ1-1; TRBD1 might be the D (5 bases). The germline V gene has CDR1 SEHNR and CDR2 FQNEAQ (reference sequence). V gave up 8 bases and J gave up 0 bases, with 10 bases separating them. The CDR3 length is 13 residues. The CDR3 protein is CASEGQLNTEAFF. CDR3 sequence (DNA): TGTGCCAGCGAGGGGCAGCTGAACACTGAAGCTTTCTTT.

The V and J genes are TRBV5-5 and TRBJ2-3, with TRBD2 matching 7 bases. Germline loops: CDR1 SGHKS, CDR2 YYEKEE (reference sequence). Trimming removed 7 bases from V and 4 bases from J; junction bases left unmatched: 9. CDR3 length: 14 amino acids. The CDR3, as DNA: TGTGCCAGCGGGGGGGGAAAGGGCGCAGATACGCAGTATTTT. This translates into CASGGGKGADTQYF. The full variable domain, rest sourced from reference TRBV5-5 and TRBJ2-3, is DAGVTQSPTHLIKTRGQQVTLRCSPISGHKSVSWYQQVLGQGPQFIFQYYEKEERGRGNFPDRFSARQFPNYSSELNVNALLLGDSALYLCASGGGKGADTQYFGPGTRLTVL.

V usage is TRBV12-3 or TRBV12-4 and J usage is TRBJ2-5, with 8 bases matching TRBD2. The CDR3 runs to 15 residues. V lost 5 bases, J lost 5 bases, and 10 bases stayed unmatched. The CDR3 is CASSRPTAGGETQYF. In DNA form, the CDR3 reads TGTGCCAGCAGTCGACCGACGGCGGGGGGTGAGACCCAGTACTTC.

The chain is built from TRBV24-1 and TRBJ2-3; D possibly corresponds to TRBD2 (5 bases). The CDR3 has 13 residues. V shed 4 bases and J shed 7 bases, with 11 bases lying between them. Germline V lookup: CDR1 KGHDR, CDR2 SFDVKD. The CDR3 DNA sequence: TGTGCCACCAGTGACGAACTAGGATATACGCAGTATTTT. Amino acids: CATSDELGYTQYF.

A single count supports this clonotype. V gene TRBV12-3 or TRBV12-4 combines with J gene TRBJ1-3; no definite D call. This CDR3 is 15 amino acids long. V was pared by 6 bases and J by 0 bases, with 12 bases between. CDR3 nucleotide sequence: TGTGCCAGCAGGAATGATCGGCCCTCTGGAAACACCATATATTTT. As protein: CASRNDRPSGNTIYF.

This clonotype was observed a handful of times. V and J are TRBV29-1 and TRBJ1-5; no definite D call. Germline-derived CDR1 and CDR2 are SQVTM and ANQGSEA. The CDR3 is 15 residues long. V dropped 4 bases and J dropped 2 bases, with 15 bases sitting between them. CDR3 protein: CSVADGLIGNQPQHF. The CDR3 nucleotides read TGCAGCGTTGCGGACGGGCTTATTGGCAATCAGCCCCAGCATTTT.